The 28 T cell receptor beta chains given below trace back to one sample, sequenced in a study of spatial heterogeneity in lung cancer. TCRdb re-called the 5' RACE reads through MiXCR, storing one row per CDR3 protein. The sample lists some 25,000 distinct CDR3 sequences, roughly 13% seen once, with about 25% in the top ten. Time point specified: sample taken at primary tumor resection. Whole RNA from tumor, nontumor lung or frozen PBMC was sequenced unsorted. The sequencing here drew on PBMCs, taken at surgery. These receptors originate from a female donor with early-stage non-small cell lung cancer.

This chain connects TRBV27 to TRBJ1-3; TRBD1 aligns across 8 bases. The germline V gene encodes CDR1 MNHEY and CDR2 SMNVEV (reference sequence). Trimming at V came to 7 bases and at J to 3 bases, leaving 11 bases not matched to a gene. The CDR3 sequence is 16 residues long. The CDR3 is CASTYGQGRNGNTIYF. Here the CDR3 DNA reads TGTGCCAGCACCTATGGACAGGGACGGAATGGAAACACCATATATTTT.

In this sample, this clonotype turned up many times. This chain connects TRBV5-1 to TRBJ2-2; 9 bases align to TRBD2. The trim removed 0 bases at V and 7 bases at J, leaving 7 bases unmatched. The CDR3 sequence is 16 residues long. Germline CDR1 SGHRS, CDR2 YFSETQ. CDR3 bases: TGCGCCAGCAGCTTGGTTGCGGGAGGGCCGATCGGGGAGCTGTTTTTT. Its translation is CASSLVAGGPIGELFF.

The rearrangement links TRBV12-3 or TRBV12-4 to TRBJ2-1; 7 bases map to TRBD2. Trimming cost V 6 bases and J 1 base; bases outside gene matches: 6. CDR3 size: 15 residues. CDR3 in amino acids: CASSPQRGSYNEQFF. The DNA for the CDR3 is TGTGCCAGCAGCCCCCAGCGGGGATCCTACAATGAGCAGTTCTTC.

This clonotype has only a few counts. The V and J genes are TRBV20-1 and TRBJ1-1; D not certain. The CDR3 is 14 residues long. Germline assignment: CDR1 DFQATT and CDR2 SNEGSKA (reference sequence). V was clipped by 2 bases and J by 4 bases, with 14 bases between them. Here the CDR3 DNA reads TGCAGTGCTAGACCCCCTGAGGGAGGCACTGAAGCTTTCTTT. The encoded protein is CSARPPEGGTEAFF.

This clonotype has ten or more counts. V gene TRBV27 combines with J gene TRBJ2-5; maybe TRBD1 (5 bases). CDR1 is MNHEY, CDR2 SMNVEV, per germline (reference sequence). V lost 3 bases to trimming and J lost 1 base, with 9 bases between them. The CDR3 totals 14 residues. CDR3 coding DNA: TGTGCCAGCAGTTTTGGACAAAGCCAAGAGACCCAGTACTTC. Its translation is CASSFGQSQETQYF.

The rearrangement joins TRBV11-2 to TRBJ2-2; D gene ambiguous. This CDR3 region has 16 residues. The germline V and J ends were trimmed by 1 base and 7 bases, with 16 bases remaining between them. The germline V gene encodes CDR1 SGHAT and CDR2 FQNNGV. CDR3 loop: CASSLGMGSTNGELFF. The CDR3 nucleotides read TGTGCCAGCAGCTTAGGGATGGGGTCTACCAACGGGGAGCTGTTTTTT.

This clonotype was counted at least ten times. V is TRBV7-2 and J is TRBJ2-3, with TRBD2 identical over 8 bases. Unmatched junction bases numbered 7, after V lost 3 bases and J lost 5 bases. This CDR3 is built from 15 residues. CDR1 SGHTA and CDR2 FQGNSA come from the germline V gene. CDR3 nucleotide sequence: TGTGCCAGCAGCTTTTACGGGAGGGCCCTAGATACGCAGTATTTT. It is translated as CASSFYGRALDTQYF. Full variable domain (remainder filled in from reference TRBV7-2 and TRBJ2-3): GAGVSQSPSNKVTEKGKDVELRCDPISGHTALYWYRQSLGQGLEFLIYFQGNSAPDKSGLPSDRFSAERTGGSVSTLTIQRTQQEDSAVYLCASSFYGRALDTQYFGPGTRLTVL.

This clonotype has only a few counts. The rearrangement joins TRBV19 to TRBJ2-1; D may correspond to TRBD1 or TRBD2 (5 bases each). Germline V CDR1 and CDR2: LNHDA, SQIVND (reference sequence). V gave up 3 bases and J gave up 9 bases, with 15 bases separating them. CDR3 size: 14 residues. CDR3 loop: CASSINQGRGEQFF. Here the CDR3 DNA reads TGTGCCAGTAGTATCAACCAGGGACGCGGTGAGCAGTTCTTC.

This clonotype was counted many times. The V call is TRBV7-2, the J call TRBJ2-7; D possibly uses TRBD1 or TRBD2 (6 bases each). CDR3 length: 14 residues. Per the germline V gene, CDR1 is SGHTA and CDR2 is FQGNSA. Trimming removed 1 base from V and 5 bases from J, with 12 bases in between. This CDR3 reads CASSLGGGTHEQYF. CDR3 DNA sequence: TGTGCCAGCAGCTTAGGAGGGGGGACCCACGAGCAGTACTTC.

The CDR3 is CASSPMGGTSGNTIYF. The DNA for the CDR3 is TGTGCCAGCAGTCCCATGGGGGGTACCTCTGGAAACACCATATATTTT. The gene calls are TRBV7-9 and TRBJ1-3, with a weak D call TRBD1 (5 bases). Deletions cut 6 bases from V and 0 bases from J, with 15 bases between. The CDR3 totals 16 residues. Germline CDR1 is SEHNR and CDR2 is FQNEAQ (reference sequence).

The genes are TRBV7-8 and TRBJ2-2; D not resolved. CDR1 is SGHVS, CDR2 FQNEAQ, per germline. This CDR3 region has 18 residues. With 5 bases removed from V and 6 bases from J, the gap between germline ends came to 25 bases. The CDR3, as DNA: TGTGCCAGCAGCCTACTACCAAGACCCGCGGATAACTCCGGGGAGCTGTTTTTT. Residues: CASSLLPRPADNSGELFF.

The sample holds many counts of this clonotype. CDR3 DNA sequence: TGCGCCAGCAGCACCCCCGGCGGCAGCTACGAGCAGTACTTC. This encodes CASSTPGGSYEQYF. V is TRBV4-1 and J is TRBJ2-7; no reliable D call. V lost 5 bases, J lost 3 bases, and 14 bases lay in between. Germline-derived CDR1 and CDR2 are MGHRA and YSYEKL. The length of the CDR3 is 14 residues.

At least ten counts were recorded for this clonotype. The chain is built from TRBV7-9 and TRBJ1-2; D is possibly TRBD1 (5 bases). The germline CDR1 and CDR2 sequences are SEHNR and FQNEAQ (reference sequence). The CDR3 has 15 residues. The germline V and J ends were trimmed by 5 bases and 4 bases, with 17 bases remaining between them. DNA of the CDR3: TGTGCCAGCAGCGCGGACACGGCCTATCTCTATGGCTACACCTTC. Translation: CASSADTAYLYGYTF.

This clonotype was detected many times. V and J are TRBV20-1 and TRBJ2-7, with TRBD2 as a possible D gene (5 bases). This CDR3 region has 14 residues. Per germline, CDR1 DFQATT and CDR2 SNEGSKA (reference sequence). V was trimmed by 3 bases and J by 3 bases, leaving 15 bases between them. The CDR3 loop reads CSARELEGYYEQYF. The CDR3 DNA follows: TGCAGTGCTAGGGAACTAGAAGGGTACTACGAGCAGTACTTC.

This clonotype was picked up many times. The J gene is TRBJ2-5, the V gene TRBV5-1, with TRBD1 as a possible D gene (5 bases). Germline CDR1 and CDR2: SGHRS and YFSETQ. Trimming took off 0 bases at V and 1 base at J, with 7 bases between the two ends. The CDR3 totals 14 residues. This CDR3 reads CASSLGQSQETQYF. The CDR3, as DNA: TGCGCCAGCAGCTTGGGACAGAGCCAAGAGACCCAGTACTTC. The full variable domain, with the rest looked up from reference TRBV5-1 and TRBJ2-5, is KAGVTQTPRYLIKTRGQQVTLSCSPISGHRSVSWYQQTPGQGLQFLFEYFSETQRNKGNFPGRFSGRQFSNSRSEMNVSTLELGDSALYLCASSLGQSQETQYFGPGTRLLVL.

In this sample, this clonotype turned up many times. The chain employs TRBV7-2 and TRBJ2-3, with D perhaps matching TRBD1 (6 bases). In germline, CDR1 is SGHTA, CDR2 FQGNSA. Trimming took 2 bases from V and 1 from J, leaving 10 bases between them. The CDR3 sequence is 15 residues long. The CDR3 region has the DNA TGTGCCAGCAGCTTACAGGGGACCCGCACAGATACGCAGTATTTT. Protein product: CASSLQGTRTDTQYF.

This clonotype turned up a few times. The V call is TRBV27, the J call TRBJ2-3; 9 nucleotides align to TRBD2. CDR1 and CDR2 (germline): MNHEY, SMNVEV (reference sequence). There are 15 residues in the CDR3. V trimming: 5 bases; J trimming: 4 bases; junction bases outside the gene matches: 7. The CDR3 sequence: CASSTAGGMADTQYF. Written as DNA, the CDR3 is TGTGCCAGCAGTACCGCGGGGGGGATGGCAGATACGCAGTATTTT.

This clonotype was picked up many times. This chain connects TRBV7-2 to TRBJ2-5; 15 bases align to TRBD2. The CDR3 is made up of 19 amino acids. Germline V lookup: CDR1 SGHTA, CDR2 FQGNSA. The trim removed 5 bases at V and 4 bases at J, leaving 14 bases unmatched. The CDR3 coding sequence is TGTGCCAGCAGCCCCCGGACTAGCGGGGGGGCTCGGTCCGTAGAGACCCAGTACTTC. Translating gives CASSPRTSGGARSVETQYF. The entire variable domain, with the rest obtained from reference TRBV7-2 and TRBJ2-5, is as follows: GAGVSQSPSNKVTEKGKDVELRCDPISGHTALYWYRQSLGQGLEFLIYFQGNSAPDKSGLPSDRFSAERTGGSVSTLTIQRTQQEDSAVYLCASSPRTSGGARSVETQYFGPGTRLLVL.

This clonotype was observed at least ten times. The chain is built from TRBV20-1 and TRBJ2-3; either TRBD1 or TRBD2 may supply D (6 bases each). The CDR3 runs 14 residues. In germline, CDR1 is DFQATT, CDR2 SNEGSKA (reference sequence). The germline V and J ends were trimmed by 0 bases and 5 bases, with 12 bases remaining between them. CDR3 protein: CSAREIGGIDTQYF. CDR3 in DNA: TGCAGTGCTAGAGAAATCGGGGGCATAGATACGCAGTATTTT.

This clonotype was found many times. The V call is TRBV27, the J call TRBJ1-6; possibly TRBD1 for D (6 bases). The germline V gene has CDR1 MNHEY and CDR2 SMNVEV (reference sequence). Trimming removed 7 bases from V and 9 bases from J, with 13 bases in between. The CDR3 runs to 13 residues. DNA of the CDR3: TGTGCCAGCAACCAACAGGGAACTTCACCCCTCCACTTT. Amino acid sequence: CASNQQGTSPLHF.

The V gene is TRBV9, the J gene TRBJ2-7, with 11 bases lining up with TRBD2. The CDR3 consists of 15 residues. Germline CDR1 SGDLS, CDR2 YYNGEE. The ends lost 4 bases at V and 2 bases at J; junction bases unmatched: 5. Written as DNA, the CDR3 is TGTGCCAGCAGCCCCCAGACTAGCGGGGCCTACGAGCAGTACTTC. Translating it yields CASSPQTSGAYEQYF.

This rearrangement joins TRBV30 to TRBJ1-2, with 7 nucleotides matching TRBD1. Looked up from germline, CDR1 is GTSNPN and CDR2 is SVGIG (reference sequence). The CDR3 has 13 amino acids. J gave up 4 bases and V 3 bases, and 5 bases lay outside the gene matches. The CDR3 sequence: CAWSRDRPYGYTF. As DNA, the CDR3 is TGTGCCTGGAGCCGGGACAGACCCTATGGCTACACCTTC. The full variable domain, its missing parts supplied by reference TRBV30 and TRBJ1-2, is SQTIHQWPATLVQPVGSPLSLECTVEGTSNPNLYWYRQAAGRGLQLLFYSVGIGQISSEVPQNLSASRPQDRQFILSSKKLLLSDSGFYLCAWSRDRPYGYTFGSGTRLTVV.

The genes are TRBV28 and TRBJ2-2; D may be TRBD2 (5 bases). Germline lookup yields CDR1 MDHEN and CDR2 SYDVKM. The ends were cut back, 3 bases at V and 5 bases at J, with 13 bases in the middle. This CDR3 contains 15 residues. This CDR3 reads CASSFPLRRTGELFF. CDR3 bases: TGTGCCAGCAGTTTTCCATTGCGGAGGACCGGGGAGCTGTTTTTT.

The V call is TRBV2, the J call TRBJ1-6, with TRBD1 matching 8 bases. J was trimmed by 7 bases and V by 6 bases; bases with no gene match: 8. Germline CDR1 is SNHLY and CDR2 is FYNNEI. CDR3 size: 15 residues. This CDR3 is CASSPGQATNSPLHF. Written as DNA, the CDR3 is TGTGCCAGCAGCCCGGGACAGGCGACGAATTCACCCCTCCACTTT.

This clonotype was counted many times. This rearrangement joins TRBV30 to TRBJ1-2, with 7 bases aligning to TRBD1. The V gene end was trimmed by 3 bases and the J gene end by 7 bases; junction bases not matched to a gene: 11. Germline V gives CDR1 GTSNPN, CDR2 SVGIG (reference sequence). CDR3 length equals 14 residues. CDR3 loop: CAWSGRGDRIGYTF. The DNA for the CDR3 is TGTGCCTGGAGCGGAAGGGGGGACAGAATTGGCTACACCTTC.

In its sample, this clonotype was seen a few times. CDR3 nucleotides: TGTGCCAGCAGATCAGTGAGAGCGGGAGGGAACAATGAGCAGTTCTTC. Translated: CASRSVRAGGNNEQFF. This chain connects TRBV12-3 or TRBV12-4 to TRBJ2-1, with TRBD2 matching over 10 bases. V lost 6 bases, J lost 5 bases, and 10 bases stayed unmatched. The CDR3 runs 16 residues.

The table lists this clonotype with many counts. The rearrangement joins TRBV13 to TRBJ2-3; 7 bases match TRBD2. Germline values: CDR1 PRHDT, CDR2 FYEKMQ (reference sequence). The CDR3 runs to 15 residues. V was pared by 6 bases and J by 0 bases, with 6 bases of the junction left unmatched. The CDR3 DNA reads TGTGCCAGCAGTTCCGGGGGGACTAGCACAGATACGCAGTATTTT. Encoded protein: CASSSGGTSTDTQYF.

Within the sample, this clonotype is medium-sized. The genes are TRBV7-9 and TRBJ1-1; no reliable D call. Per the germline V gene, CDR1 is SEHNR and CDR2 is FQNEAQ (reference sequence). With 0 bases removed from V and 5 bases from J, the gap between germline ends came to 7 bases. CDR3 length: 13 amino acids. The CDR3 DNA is TGTGCCAGCAGCTTAGCCCAAGGGACTGAAGCTTTCTTT. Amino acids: CASSLAQGTEAFF.